What follows are 5 T cell receptor beta chains derived from one specimen sequenced in a study of cytomegalovirus exposure and HLA in healthy donors. A multiplex PCR was run with 60 Vbeta primers and 13 Jbeta primers. The repertoire was sequenced with immunoSEQ multiplex PCR; TCRdb's copy has only in-frame clones and lacks some. The data show approximately 74,000 clones, approximately 71% seen once. The sample was PBMCs. Receptors originate from a man between 60 and 75 years old in good health and CMV-seropositive.

This chain links TRBV4-1 with TRBJ1-1, with TRBD1 matching over 10 bases. Per the germline V gene, CDR1 is MGHRA and CDR2 is YSYEKL. J lost 1 base, V lost 6 bases, and 8 bases had no gene match. The CDR3 is 16 residues long. The CDR3 DNA sequence: TGCGCCAGCAGAACGACAGGGGGCATGTCGAACACTGAAGCTTTCTTT. It codes for CASRTTGGMSNTEAFF.

This clone was recorded a few times. The V gene is TRBV6-5, the J gene TRBJ1-6; unclear D gene. Trimming left V 0 bases short and J 5 bases short, with 8 bases between. Per germline, CDR1 MNHEY and CDR2 SVGAGI. CDR3 size: 15 residues. CDR3 in DNA: TGTGCCAGCAGTTACTCGTCCAGAAATAATTCACCCCTCCACTTT. Translated, it gives CASSYSSRNNSPLHF.

The CDR3 loop is CASSLGQGVGELFF. Written as DNA, the CDR3 is TGCGCCAGCAGCTTGGGACAGGGGGTCGGGGAGCTGTTTTTT. The chain links TRBV5-1 to TRBJ2-2; 9 positions match TRBD1. Germline values: CDR1 SGHRS, CDR2 YFSETQ. Trimming removed 0 bases from V and 7 bases from J; junction bases left unmatched: 1. The CDR3 consists of 14 residues. The full variable domain, in which reference TRBV5-1 and TRBJ2-2 provide the parts outside the CDR3, is KAGVTQTPRYLIKTRGQQVTLSCSPISGHRSVSWYQQTPGQGLQFLFEYFSETQRNKGNFPGRFSGRQFSNSRSEMNVSTLELGDSALYLCASSLGQGVGELFFGEGSRLTVL.

The chain uses TRBV6-6 and TRBJ2-5; the D is unclear. Germline assignment: CDR1 MNHNY and CDR2 SVGAGI (reference sequence). The ends were cut back, 4 bases at V and 4 bases at J, with 10 bases in the middle. The CDR3 contains 13 residues. CDR3 region: CASSFLPGETQYF. The CDR3 DNA reads TGTGCCAGCAGTTTCCTACCGGGAGAGACCCAGTACTTC.

This chain connects TRBV2 to TRBJ2-1, with 8 bases lining up with TRBD2. This CDR3 is 15 amino acids long. Germline assignment: CDR1 SNHLY and CDR2 FYNNEI. With 6 bases clipped from V and 4 bases from J, the junction kept 8 bases outside the gene matches. CDR3 sequence reads: CASRSGTRLYNEQFF. CDR3 nucleotides: TGTGCCAGCAGATCCGGGACTAGACTTTACAATGAGCAGTTCTTC.